The source of this T cell receptor (beta chain) is a study of blood T cell repertoires in COVID-19. Study details: Acute and convalescent COVID-19 samples came from the United States, Italy and Spain. Sources were T cells, B-cell-depleted T cells, or PBMCs; the material itself was cDNA or gDNA.

The assay was immunoSEQ multiplex PCR, and TCRdb's table has in-frame clones only and misses some. The table lists under 200,000 clones, around 87% of them singletons. CDR3 length equals 15 residues. CDR1 and CDR2 from the germline V gene are LNHDA and SQIVND (reference sequence). With 5 bases clipped from V and 0 bases from J, the junction kept 6 bases outside the gene matches. Enrolment of Seattle patients took place during active infection, and they were followed longitudinally. The TCR was taken from a woman aged 80 or over with COVID-19, enrolled during active disease. Material for sequencing was peripheral blood. The chain is built from TRBV19 and TRBJ2-7; 8 positions agree with TRBD1. CDR3 loop: CASSARDRPSYEQYF. The CDR3 DNA reads as TGTGCCAGTAGTGCTCGGGACAGGCCCTCCTACGAGCAGTACTTC. Filled out from reference TRBV19 and TRBJ2-7, the complete variable domain reads DGGITQSPKYLFRKEGQNVTLSCEQNLNHDAMYWYRQDPGQGLRLIYYSQIVNDFQKGDIAEGYSVSREKKESFPLTVTSAQKNPTAFYLCASSARDRPSYEQYFGPGTRLTVT.